This T cell receptor (beta chain) was observed in a study of blood T cell repertoires in COVID-19. Study-level background: There were acute and convalescent COVID-19 samples, and they came from the United States, Italy and Spain.

The V gene's germline CDR1 is MNHEY and CDR2 SVGAGI. The CDR3 has 11 residues. Between the trimmed V and J ends, which lost 6 bases and 5 bases, there was a span of 8 bases. Methods used by the authors: Quantification of nucleated cells was approximated via reference gene primer amplification. Here immunoSEQ multiplex PCR was the method, and the copy in TCRdb shows in-frame clones only, minus some. D and trimming come from the DNA, and the V and J calls and clone size come from that table. The table lists 300,000 to 350,000 clones, roughly 90% of them singletons. A case of COVID-19 had been met by exposed participants within 2 weeks before study entry.

V is TRBV6-5 and J is TRBJ2-7; D gene unclear. This receptor was identified in a woman aged 25 to 45 who had been exposed to COVID-19. The material sequenced was PBMCs or T cells enriched from blood (not recorded which). The CDR3, as DNA: TGTGCCAGCAGATGGAGCAACGAGCAGTACTTC. Translating it yields CASRWSNEQYF.